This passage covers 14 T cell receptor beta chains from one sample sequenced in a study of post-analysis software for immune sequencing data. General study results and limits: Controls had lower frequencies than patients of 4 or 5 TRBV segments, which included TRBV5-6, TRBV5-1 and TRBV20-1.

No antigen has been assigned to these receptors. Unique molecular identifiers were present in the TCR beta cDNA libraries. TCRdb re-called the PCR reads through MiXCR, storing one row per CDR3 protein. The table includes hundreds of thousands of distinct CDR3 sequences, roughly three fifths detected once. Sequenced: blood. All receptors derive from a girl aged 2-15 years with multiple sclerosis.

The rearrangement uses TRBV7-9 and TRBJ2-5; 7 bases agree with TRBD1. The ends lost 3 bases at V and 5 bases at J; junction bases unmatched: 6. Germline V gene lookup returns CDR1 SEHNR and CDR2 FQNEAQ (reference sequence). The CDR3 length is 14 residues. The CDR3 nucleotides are TGTGCCAGCAGCTTTGGGACAGCCAGTGAGACCCAGTACTTC. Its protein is CASSFGTASETQYF.

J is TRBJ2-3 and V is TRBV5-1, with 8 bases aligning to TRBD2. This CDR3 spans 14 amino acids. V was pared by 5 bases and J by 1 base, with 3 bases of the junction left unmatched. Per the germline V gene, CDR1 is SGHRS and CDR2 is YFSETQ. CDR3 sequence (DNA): TGCGCCAGCAGGAAAGCGGGAGGCACAGATACGCAGTATTTT. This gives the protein CASRKAGGTDTQYF. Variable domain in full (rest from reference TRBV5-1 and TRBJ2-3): KAGVTQTPRYLIKTRGQQVTLSCSPISGHRSVSWYQQTPGQGLQFLFEYFSETQRNKGNFPGRFSGRQFSNSRSEMNVSTLELGDSALYLCASRKAGGTDTQYFGPGTRLTVL.

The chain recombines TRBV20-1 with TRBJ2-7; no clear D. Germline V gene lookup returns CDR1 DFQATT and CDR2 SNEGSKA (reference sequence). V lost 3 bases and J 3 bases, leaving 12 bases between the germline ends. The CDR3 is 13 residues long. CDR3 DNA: TGCAGTGCTAGTCACAGCTTGAACTACGAGCAGTACTTC. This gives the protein CSASHSLNYEQYF.

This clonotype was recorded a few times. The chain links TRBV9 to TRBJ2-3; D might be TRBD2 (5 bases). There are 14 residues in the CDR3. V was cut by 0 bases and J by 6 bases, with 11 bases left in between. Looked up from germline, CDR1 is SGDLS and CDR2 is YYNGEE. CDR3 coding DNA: TGTGCCAGCAGCGTAGGAGTGGAGGCCGATACGCAGTATTTT. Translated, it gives CASSVGVEADTQYF.

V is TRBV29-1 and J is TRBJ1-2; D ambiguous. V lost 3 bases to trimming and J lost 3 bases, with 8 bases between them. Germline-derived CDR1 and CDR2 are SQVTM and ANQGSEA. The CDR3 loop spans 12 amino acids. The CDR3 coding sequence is TGCAGCGTTGACATCGGGTACTATGGCTACACCTTC. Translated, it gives CSVDIGYYGYTF.

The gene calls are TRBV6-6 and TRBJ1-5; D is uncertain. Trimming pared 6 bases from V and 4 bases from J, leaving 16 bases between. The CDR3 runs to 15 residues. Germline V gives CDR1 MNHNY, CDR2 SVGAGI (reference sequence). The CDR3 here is CASSRPGPSNQPQHF. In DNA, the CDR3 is TGTGCCAGCAGCCGCCCTGGGCCCTCGAATCAGCCCCAGCATTTT.

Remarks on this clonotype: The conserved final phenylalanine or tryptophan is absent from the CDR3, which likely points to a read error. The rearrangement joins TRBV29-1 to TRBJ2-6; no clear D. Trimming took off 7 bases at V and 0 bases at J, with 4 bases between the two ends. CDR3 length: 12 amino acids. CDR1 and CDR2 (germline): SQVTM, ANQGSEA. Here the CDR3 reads CSAASGANVLTV. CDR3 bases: TGCAGCGCAGCCTCTGGGGCCAACGTCCTGACTGTC.

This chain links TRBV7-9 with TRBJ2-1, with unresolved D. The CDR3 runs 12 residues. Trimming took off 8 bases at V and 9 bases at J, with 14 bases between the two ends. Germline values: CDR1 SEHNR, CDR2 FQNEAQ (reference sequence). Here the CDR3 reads CASGEGIGEQFF. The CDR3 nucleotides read TGTGCCAGCGGAGAAGGGATAGGTGAGCAGTTCTTC.

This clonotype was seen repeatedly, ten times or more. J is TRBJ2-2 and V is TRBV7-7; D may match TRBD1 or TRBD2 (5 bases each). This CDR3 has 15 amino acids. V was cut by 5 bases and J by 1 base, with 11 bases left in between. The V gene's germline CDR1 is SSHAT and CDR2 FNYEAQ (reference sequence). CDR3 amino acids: CASSPGTGNTGELFF. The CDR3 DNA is TGTGCCAGCAGCCCGGGGACGGGGAACACCGGGGAGCTGTTTTTT. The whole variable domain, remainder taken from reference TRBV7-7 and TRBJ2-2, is GAGVSQSPRYKVTKRGQDVTLRCDPISSHATLYWYQQALGQGPEFLTYFNYEAQPDKSGLPSDRFSAERPEGSISTLTIQRTEQRDSAMYRCASSPGTGNTGELFFGEGSRLTVL.

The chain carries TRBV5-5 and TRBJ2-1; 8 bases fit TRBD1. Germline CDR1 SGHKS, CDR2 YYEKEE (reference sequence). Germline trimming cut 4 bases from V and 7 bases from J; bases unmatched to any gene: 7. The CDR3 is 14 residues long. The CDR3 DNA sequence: TGTGCCAGCAGCCTCCGACAGGGGTGGAATGAGCAGTTCTTC. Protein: CASSLRQGWNEQFF.

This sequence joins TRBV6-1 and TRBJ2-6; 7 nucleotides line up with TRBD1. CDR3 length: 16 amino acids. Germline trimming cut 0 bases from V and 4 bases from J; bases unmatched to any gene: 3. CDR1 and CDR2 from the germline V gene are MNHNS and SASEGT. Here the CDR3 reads CASSEARGRGANVLTF. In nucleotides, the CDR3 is TGTGCCAGCAGTGAAGCGAGGGGGCGCGGGGCCAACGTCCTGACTTTC.

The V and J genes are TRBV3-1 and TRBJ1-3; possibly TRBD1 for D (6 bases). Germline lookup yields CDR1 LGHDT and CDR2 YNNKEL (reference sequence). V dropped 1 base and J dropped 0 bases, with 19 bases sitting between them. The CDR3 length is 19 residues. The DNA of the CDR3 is TGTGCCAGCAGCCAAGTTCTGGGCCTCGCGGGACACTCTGGAAACACCATATATTTT. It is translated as CASSQVLGLAGHSGNTIYF.

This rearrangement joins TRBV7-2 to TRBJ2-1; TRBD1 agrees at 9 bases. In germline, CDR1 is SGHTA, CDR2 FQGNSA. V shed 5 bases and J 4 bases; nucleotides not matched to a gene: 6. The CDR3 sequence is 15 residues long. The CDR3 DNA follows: TGTGCCAGCAGCCTCTGGACAGGGGAGTACAATGAGCAGTTCTTC. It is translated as CASSLWTGEYNEQFF.

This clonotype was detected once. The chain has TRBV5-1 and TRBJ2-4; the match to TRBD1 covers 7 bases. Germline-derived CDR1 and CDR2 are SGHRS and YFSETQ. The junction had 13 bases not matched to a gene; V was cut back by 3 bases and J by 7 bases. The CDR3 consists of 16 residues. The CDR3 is CASSSTTGTPRNIQYF. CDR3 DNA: TGCGCCAGCAGCTCTACGACAGGGACGCCTCGGAACATTCAGTACTTC.